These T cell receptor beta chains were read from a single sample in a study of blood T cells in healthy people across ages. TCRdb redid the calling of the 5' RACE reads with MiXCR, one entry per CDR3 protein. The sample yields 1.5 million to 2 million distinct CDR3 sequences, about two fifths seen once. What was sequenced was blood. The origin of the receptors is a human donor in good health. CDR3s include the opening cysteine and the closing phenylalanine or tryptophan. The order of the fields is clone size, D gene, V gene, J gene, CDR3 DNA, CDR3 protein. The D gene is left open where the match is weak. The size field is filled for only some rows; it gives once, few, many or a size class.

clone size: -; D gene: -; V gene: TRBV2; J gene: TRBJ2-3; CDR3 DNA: TGTGCCAGCAGTGAAGAGGACTTTATCACAGATACGCAGTATTTT; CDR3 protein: CASSEEDFITDTQYF
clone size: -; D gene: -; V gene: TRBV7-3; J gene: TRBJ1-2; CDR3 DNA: TGTGCCAGCAGTTTCACTGGCGACACCTTATCAGAAGGCTACACCTTC; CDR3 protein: CASSFTGDTLSEGYTF
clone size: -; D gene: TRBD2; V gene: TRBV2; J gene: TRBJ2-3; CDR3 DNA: TGTGCCAGCAGGGGGTTTCGACTAGCGGGGTTCACAGATACGCAGTATTTT; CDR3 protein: CASRGFRLAGFTDTQYF
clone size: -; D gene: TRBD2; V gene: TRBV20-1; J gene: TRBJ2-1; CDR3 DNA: TGCAGTGTACATACTAGCGGTTCGAGCTCCTACAATGAGCAGTTCTTC; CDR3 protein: CSVHTSGSSSYNEQFF
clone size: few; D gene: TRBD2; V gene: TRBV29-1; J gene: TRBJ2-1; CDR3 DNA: TGCAGCGTCGCCCAGGTGTCGGGCGGGGGGACCGAGCAGTTCTTC; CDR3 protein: CSVAQVSGGGTEQFF
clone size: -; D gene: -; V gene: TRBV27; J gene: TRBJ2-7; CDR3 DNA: TGTGCCAGCAGTTTATCACACCCTTCCTACGAGCAGTACTTC; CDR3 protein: CASSLSHPSYEQYF
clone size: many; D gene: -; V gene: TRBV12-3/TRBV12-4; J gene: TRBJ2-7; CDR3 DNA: TGTGCCAGCTCACCTGGAGCCGAGCAGTACTTC; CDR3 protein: CASSPGAEQYF
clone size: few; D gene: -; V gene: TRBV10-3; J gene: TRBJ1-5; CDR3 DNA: TGTGCCATCGGATACAATCAGCCCCAGCATTTT; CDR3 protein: CAIGYNQPQHF
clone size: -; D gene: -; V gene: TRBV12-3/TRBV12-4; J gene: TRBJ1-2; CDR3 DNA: TGTGCCAGCAGTCCCTTGGGGGGCGCGAGTTTCACCTTC; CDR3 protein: CASSPLGGASFTF
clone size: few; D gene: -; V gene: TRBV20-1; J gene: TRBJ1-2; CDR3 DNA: TGCAGTGCTAGAGATTACTATAACTATGGCTACACCTTC; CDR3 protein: CSARDYYNYGYTF
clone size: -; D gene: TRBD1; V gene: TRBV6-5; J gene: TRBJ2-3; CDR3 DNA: TGTGCCAGCAGTTACTCGAGACAGGGGCGTGGTACGCAGTATTTT; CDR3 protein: CASSYSRQGRGTQYF
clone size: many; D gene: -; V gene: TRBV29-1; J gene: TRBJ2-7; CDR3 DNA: TGCAGCGTAGCTGGAGAGGACGAGCAGTACTTC; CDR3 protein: CSVAGEDEQYF
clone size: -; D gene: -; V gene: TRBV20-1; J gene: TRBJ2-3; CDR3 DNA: TGCAGTGCGACCCTCAAGAGGCAGTCTAGCACAGATACGCAGTATTTT; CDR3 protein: CSATLKRQSSTDTQYF
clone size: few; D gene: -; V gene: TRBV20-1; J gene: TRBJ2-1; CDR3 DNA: TGCAGTGCTGGAGAATATAGCTCCTACAATGAGCAGTTCTTC; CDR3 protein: CSAGEYSSYNEQFF
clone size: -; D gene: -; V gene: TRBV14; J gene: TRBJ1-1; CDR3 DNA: TGTGCCAGCAGCCGTACACCCCACATGAACACTGAAGCTTTCTTT; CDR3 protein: CASSRTPHMNTEAFF
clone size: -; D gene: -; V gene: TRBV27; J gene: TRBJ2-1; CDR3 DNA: TGTGCCAGCAGTTTGCGACACCCCTCCTACAATGAGCAGTTCTTC; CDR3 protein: CASSLRHPSYNEQFF
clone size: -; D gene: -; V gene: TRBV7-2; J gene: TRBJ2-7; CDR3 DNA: TGTGCCAGCAGCCTTAGACCTTTGTCAGGACACTCCTACGAGCAGTACTTC; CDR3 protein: CASSLRPLSGHSYEQYF